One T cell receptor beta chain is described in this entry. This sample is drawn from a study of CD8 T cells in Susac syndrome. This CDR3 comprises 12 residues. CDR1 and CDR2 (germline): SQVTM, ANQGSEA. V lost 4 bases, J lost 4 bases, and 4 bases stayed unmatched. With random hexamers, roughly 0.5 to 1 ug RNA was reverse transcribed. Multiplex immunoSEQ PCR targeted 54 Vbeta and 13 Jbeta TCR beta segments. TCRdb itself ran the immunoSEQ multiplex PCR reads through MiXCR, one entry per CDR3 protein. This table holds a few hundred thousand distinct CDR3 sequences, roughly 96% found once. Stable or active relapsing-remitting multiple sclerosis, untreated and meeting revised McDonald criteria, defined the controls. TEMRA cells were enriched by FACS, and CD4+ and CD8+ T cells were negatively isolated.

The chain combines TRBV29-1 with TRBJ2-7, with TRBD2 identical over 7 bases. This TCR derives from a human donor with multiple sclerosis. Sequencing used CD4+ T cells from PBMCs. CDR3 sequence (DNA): TGCAGCGTTGCGGGGGGACCGTACGAGCAGTACTTC. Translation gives CSVAGGPYEQYF.